This T cell receptor (beta chain) was sequenced for a study of monozygotic twins with cystic fibrosis (dated by TCRdb to 2020 to 2023). About the investigation overall: About 3 micrograms of fragmented DNA went through around 15 PCR cycles to produce barcoded libraries. The study compared TCR beta repertoires within and between 16 monozygotic twin pairs with cystic fibrosis to assess genetic influence on V and J gene usage. Ten female and six male twin pairs, aged roughly 2.0 to 40 years (median roughly 9 years) and mostly children and adolescents, were included in the cohort. On the day blood was drawn, the twins' weight-for-height and FEVPerc (FEV1 disease centile) were ranked against those of the roughly 970 cohort participants. Data for three of the twin pairs had previously been reported in another context. Paper-wide results and their limitations: In 13 of 16 pairs, V gene usage most closely resembled the co-twin's, and the same held for J usage in 8 of 16 pairs, a pattern suggesting genetic constraints. Simpson clonality was generally low (median 0.0095), which suggests a naive-dominated repertoire, and clonality was higher in the most severely affected patients. Sharing of nucleotide-identical clonotypes was significantly greater within monozygotic CF twin pairs than between unrelated CF individuals (P = 0.000026, Mann-Whitney). The cohort was small, and no association was found between shared CDR3 numbers and age, concordance or disease severity.

The twin pairs came from the European Cystic Fibrosis Twin and Sibling Study Cohort, a cohort that recruited patients from about 160 CF clinics across 14 European countries. Zygosity and CFTR genotype were verified in-house, and zygosity was tested by multiplex PCR of nine short tandem repeat loci. Peripheral blood was sampled from each twin, with clinical parameters recorded on the day of blood sampling. Phenol/chloroform extraction was used to isolate genomic DNA from peripheral blood cells, and the DNA was then kept in TE buffer at 4 degrees C. Following the manufacturer's instructions, TCR beta CDR3 regions were amplified by multiplex PCR with the immunoSEQ immune profiling system. An Illumina NextSeq system was used for sequencing. Under the source paper's analysis protocol: Sequence data were processed on the immunoSEQ Analyzer platform, and clonality was calculated as the square root of Simpson's index of productive rearrangements. V and J usage similarity was measured by Jensen-Shannon distance, and CDR3 generation probabilities were computed with OLGA. The immuneACCESS database (August 2020) and VDJdb (December 2020) were searched for shared CDR3 sequences. Imported from immuneACCESS, the table was reduced by TCRdb to in-frame sequences with V and J called. These copies leave out some clones; in studies compared against another copy, an unresolved V gene accounts for under half, and the cause of the remainder is not known. From that table come the V and J calls and clone size; the DNA was used to work out D and trimming. In all, the sample holds more than 9,000 clones, and about 82% of those were seen once. The top ten clones comprise around 0.5% of the sample.

On this clone itself: The specificity of this receptor is unknown. No quality values exist for individual bases; no much larger clone is one base distant.

This sequence was found in a man aged 18 to 30 with cystic fibrosis. Sequencing was done on a sample of blood.

DNA sequence: TGTGCCAGTAGGGACAGGGGGCGTGAGACCCAGTACTTC. This sequence encodes CASRDRGRETQYF. The V and J segments used are TRBV19 and TRBJ2-5; TRBD1 agrees with 11 junctional bases. The CDR3 has 13 amino acids, counting the end cysteine and phenylalanine. Of the read, only the CDR3 DNA is kept; its 39 bases are in frame from base 1. Trimming accounts for 6 bases at V and 5 bases at J, while the number of junction bases matched to no gene is 2. As encoded in the germline V gene (reference sequence), CDR1 is LNHDA while CDR2 is SQIVND.